The next 8 T cell receptor beta chains were all read from a single sample in a study of cytomegalovirus exposure and HLA in healthy donors. The PCR used 60 Vbeta and 13 Jbeta primers. Method: immunoSEQ multiplex PCR; TCRdb's copy keeps in-frame clones and lacks some. The table lists about 59,000 clones, approximately 80% of them singletons. Sequenced input: PBMCs. These receptor sequences come from a human donor in good health.

To note about this clone: Its ends do not fully match the called genes, so a read error is possible. The chain carries TRBV7-7 and TRBJ2-3; D unclear. Germline V gene sequence: CDR1 SSHAT, CDR2 FNYEAQ (reference sequence). The CDR3 is 13 residues long. In nucleotides, the CDR3 is TGTGCTAGCAGCCAACTCCCCTTTCATACGCAGTATTTT. Amino acid sequence: CASSQLPFHTQYF.

The gene calls are TRBV7-9 and TRBJ1-1, with no clear D. The CDR3 loop spans 12 amino acids. V was clipped by 4 bases and J by 5 bases, with 8 bases between them. Germline-derived CDR1 and CDR2 are SEHNR and FQNEAQ (reference sequence). The CDR3, as DNA: TGTGCCAGCAGCTCCCCCCCGACTGAAGCTTTCTTT. Protein sequence: CASSSPPTEAFF.

V and J are TRBV7-2 and TRBJ2-2, with 13 bases aligning to TRBD2. Germline values: CDR1 SGHTA, CDR2 FQGNSA. The CDR3 has 16 residues. The junction had 1 base not matched to a gene; V was cut back by 1 base and J by 5 bases. CDR3 sequence (DNA): TGTGCCAGCAGCTTAGAGGGACTAGCGGGAACCGGGGAGCTGTTTTTT. Translation: CASSLEGLAGTGELFF.

The genes are TRBV7-2 and TRBJ2-1; possibly TRBD2 for D (5 bases). Germline-derived CDR1 and CDR2 are SGHTA and FQGNSA. The CDR3 has 17 amino acids. Trimming took 5 bases from V and 0 from J, leaving 17 bases between them. CDR3 sequence: CASSHRGPLSSYNEQFF. In DNA, the CDR3 is TGTGCCAGCAGCCACCGGGGTCCCCTGAGCTCCTACAATGAGCAGTTCTTC.

J is TRBJ2-7 and V is TRBV5-5, with unresolved D. Germline CDR1 reads SGHKS; CDR2 reads YYEKEE (reference sequence). The CDR3 is 12 amino acids. V gave up 4 bases and J gave up 4 bases, with 9 bases separating them. The CDR3 loop reads CASSPGWYEQYF. The DNA for the CDR3 is TGTGCCAGCAGCCCCGGGTGGTACGAGCAGTACTTC.

The chain links TRBV5-6 to TRBJ2-7; 7 nucleotides line up with TRBD1. In germline, CDR1 is SGHDT, CDR2 YYEEEE. The V gene end was trimmed by 3 bases and the J gene end by 1 base; junction bases not matched to a gene: 1. CDR3 length: 13 residues. The CDR3 DNA sequence: TGTGCCAGCAGCTCGACAGGGTCCTACGAGCAGTACTTC. The encoded protein is CASSSTGSYEQYF.

The V call is TRBV5-1, the J call TRBJ1-2, with D hard to call. V gave up 0 bases and J gave up 2 bases, with 8 bases separating them. The CDR3 is made up of 14 amino acids. Germline V gives CDR1 SGHRS, CDR2 YFSETQ. The CDR3 region is CASSLGQLNYGYTF. The DNA for the CDR3 is TGCGCCAGCAGCTTGGGGCAGTTAAACTATGGCTACACCTTC.

The genes are TRBV5-4 and TRBJ2-1; D is unresolved. CDR1 SGHNT and CDR2 YYREEE come from the germline V gene (reference sequence). V shed 2 bases and J shed 5 bases, with 8 bases lying between them. This CDR3 is 13 amino acids long. The CDR3 nucleotides read TGTGCCAGCAGCTTAACAACGAACAATGAGCAGTTCTTC. It codes for CASSLTTNNEQFF.